This paragraph covers one TCR beta chain sequence. Other DNA sequences within the sample encode an identical CDR3. The data stem from a study of blood T cell repertoires in COVID-19. Overall study: There were acute and convalescent COVID-19 samples, and they came from the United States, Italy and Spain. T cells, B-cell-depleted T cells, or PBMCs provided the cDNA or gDNA that served as material.

Under the authors' procedure: Estimated nucleated cell counts came from reference gene primer amplification. Generated by immunoSEQ multiplex PCR, the TCRdb table keeps only in-frame clones and is missing some. V, J and clone size are those of that table, while D and trimming were read from the DNA. The sample records 200,000 or so clones, 84% being singletons. The germline V and J ends were trimmed by 4 bases and 11 bases, with 8 bases remaining between them. Germline V gives CDR1 SNHLY, CDR2 FYNNEI. The CDR3 totals 10 residues. The specimen sequenced was peripheral blood. The TCR originated in a woman between 55 and 75 years old with acute or convalescent COVID-19. The rearrangement uses TRBV2 and TRBJ1-1; the D is unclear. CDR3 sequence reads: CASSALKAFF. The CDR3 DNA is TGTGCCAGCAGTGCACTAAAGGCTTTCTTT.